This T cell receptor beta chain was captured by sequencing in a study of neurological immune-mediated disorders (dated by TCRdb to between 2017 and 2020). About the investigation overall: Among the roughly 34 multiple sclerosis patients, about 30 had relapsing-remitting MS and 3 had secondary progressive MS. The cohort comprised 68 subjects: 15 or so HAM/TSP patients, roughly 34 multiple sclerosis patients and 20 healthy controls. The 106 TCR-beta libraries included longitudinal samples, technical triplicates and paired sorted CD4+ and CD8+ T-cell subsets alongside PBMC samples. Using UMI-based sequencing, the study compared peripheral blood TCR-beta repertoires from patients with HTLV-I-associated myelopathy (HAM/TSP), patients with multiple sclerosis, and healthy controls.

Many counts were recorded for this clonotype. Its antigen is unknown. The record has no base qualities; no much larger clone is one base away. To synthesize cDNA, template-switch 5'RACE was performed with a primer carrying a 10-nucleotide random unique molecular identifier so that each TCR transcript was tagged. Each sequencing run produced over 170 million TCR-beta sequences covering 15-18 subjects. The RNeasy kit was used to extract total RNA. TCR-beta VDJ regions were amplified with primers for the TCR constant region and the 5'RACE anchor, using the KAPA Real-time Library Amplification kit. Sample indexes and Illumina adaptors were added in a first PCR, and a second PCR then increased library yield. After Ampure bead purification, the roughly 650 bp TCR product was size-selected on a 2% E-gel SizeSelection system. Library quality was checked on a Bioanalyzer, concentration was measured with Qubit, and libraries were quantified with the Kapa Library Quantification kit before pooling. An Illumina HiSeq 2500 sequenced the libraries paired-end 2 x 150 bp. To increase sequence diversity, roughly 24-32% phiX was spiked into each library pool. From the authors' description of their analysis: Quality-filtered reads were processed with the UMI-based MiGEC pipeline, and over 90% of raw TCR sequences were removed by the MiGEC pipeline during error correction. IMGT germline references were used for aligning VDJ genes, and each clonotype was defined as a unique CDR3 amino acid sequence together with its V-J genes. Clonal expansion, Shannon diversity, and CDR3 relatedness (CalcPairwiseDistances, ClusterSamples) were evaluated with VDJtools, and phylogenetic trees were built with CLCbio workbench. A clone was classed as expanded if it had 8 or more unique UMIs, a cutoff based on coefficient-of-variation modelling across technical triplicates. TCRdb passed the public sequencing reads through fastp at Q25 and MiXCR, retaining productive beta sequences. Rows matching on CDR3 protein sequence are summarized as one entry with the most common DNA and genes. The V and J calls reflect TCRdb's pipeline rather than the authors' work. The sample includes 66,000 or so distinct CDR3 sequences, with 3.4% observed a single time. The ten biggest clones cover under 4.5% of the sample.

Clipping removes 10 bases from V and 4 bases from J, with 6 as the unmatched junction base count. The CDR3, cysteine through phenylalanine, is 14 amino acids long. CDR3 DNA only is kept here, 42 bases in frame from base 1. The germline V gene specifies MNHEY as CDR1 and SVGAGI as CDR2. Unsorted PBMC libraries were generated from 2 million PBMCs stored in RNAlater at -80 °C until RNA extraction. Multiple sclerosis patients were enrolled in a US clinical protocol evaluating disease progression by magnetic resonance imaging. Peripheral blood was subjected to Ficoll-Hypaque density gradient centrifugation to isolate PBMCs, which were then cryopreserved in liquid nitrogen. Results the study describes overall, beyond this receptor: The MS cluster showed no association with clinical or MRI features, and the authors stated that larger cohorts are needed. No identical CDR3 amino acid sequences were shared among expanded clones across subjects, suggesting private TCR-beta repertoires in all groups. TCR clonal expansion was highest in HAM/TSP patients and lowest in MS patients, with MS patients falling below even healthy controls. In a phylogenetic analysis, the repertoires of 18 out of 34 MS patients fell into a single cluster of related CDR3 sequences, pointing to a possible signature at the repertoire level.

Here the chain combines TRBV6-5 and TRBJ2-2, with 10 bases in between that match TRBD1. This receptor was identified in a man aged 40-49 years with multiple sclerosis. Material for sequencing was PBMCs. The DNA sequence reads TGTGCCACCGAAGACAGGGGGCGCACCGGGGAGCTGTTTTTT. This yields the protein CATEDRGRTGELFF.